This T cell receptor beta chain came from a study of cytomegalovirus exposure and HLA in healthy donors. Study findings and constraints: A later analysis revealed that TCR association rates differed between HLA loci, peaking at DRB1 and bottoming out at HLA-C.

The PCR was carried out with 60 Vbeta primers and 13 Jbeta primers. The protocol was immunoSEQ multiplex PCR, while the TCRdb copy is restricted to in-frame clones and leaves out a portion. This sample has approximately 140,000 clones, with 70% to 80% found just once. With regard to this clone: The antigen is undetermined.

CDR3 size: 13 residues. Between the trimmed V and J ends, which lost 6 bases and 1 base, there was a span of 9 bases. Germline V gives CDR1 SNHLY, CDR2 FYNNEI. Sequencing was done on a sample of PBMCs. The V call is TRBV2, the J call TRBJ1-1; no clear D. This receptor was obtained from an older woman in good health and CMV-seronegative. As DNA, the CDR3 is TGTGCCAGCAGCCCCGAACAGAACACTGAAGCTTTCTTT. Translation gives CASSPEQNTEAFF. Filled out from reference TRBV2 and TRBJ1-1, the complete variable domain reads EPEVTQTPSHQVTQMGQEVILRCVPISNHLYFYWYRQILGQKVEFLVSFYNNEISEKSEIFDDQFSVERPDGSNFTLKIRSTKLEDSAMYFCASSPEQNTEAFFGQGTRLTVV.